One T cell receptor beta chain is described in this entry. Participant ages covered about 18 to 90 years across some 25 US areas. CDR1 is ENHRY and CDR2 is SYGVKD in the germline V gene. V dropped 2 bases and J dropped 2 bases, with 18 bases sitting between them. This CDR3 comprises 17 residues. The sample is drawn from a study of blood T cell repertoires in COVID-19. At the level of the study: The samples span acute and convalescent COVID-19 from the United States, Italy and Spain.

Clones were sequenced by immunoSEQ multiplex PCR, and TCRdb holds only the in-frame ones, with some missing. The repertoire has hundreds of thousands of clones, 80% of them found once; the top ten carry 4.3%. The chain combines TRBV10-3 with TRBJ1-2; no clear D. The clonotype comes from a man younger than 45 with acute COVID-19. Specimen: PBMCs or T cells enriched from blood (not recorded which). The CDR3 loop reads CAISERLRPGKNYGYTF. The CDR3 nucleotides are TGTGCCATCAGTGAGCGCCTGCGTCCGGGGAAGAACTATGGCTACACCTTC.